This T cell receptor (beta chain) derives from a study of T cells in Graves' hyperthyroidism and ophthalmopathy. Ten or more counts support this clonotype. Germline CDR1 is SGHTA and CDR2 is FQGTGA. The junction had 4 bases not matched to a gene; V was cut back by 4 bases and J by 7 bases. CDR3 size: 16 residues. Researchers amplified the TCR beta CDR3 regions from RNA transcripts. When the TCR CDR3 underwent first-round RT-PCR, the HTBI primer set was used. TCRdb reprocessed the multiplex PCR reads via MiXCR and lists one record per CDR3 protein. The sample includes 400,000 to 500,000 distinct CDR3 sequences, roughly an eighth of them seen just once.

The source is a woman younger than 30 with Graves' hyperthyroidism. What was sequenced was blood. The chain has TRBV7-3 and TRBJ2-2; 15 bases fit TRBD2. The CDR3 loop is CASSSGLAGGGGELFF. The CDR3 DNA reads as TGTGCCAGCAGCTCCGGACTAGCGGGAGGGGGCGGGGAGCTGTTTTTT.